This TCR beta chain was identified during a study of blood T cell repertoires in COVID-19. Study summary: Collection of acute and convalescent COVID-19 samples took place in the United States, Italy and Spain.

The CDR3 totals 19 residues. In the authors' methods: By means of reference gene primer amplification, nucleated cell counts were estimated. Libraries were prepared by immunoSEQ multiplex PCR; TCRdb keeps only in-frame clonotypes and omits some of them. The V and J calls and clone size come from that table; D and trimming were worked out from the DNA. Of about 150,000 clones listed, about 79% are singletons. This chain connects TRBV21-1 to TRBJ2-2; the tabulated D call, TRBD1, remains unverified against the DNA. TRBV21-1 corresponds to a pseudogene. This TCR was sampled from a woman aged 60-75 years with acute or convalescent COVID-19. Sequencing was carried out using peripheral blood. The DNA of the CDR3 is TGTGCCAGCAGCAAAAGGGGGCCATGGGACCCCAATTATACCGGGGAGCTGTTTTTT. Protein: CASSKRGPWDPNYTGELFF.